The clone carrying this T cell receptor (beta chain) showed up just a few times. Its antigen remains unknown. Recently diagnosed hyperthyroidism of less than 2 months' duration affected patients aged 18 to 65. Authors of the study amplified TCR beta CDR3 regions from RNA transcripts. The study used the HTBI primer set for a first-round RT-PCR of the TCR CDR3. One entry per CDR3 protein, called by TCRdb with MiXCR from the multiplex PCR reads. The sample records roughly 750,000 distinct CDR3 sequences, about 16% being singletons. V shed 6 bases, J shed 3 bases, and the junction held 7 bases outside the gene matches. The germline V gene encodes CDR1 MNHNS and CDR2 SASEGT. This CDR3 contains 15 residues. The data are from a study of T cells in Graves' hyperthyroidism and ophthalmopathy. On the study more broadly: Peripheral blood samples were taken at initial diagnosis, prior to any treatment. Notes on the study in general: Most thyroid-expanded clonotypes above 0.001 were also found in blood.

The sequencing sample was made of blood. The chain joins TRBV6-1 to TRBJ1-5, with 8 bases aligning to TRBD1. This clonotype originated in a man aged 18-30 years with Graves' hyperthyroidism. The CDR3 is CASRVTGAHNQPQHF. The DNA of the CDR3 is TGTGCCAGCAGGGTGACAGGGGCACACAATCAGCCCCAGCATTTT.